Listed below are T cell receptor beta chains from one sample, sequenced in a study of blood T cell repertoires in COVID-19. Libraries were prepared by immunoSEQ multiplex PCR; TCRdb keeps only in-frame clonotypes and omits some of them. Here the sample spans approximately 170,000 clones, over 90% being singletons. What was sequenced was peripheral blood. These receptors came from a woman aged 60-75 years with COVID-19, enrolled during active disease. Each CDR3 is given with its conserved first and last residue. A D gene is named only where the DNA matches it firmly.

v_gene	d_gene	j_gene	CDR3aa	CDR3nt
TRBV9	TRBD2	TRBJ2-3	CASSVGRGGSDTQYF	TGTGCCAGCAGCGTAGGGCGGGGGGGCTCAGATACGCAGTATTTT
TRBV9	.	TRBJ2-7	CASSVIPRGAPSEQYF	TGTGCCAGCAGCGTAATACCGCGTGGGGCCCCCTCCGAGCAGTACTTC
TRBV28	.	TRBJ2-7	CASSFRGQQAYEQYF	TGTGCCAGCAGTTTCCGCGGACAACAGGCCTACGAGCAGTACTTC
TRBV5-1	.	TRBJ1-3	CASSLGPSTGNTIYF	TGCGCCAGCAGCTTGGGTCCTTCTACGGGAAACACCATATATTTT
TRBV4-1	TRBD1	TRBJ1-6	CASSQDRNSYNSPLHF	TGCGCCAGCAGCCAGGACAGGAACTCCTATAATTCACCCCTCCACTTT
TRBV6-5	.	TRBJ2-2	CASSSGRGGELFF	TGTGCCAGCAGTTCAGGGCGGGGCGGGGAGCTGTTTTTT
TRBV10-3	.	TRBJ1-1	CAISPSGDTEAFF	TGTGCCATCTCTCCCTCGGGGGACACTGAAGCTTTCTTT
TRBV5-4	.	TRBJ2-3	CASSSPAVADTQYF	TGTGCCAGCAGCTCTCCCGCGGTGGCAGATACGCAGTATTTT
TRBV9	.	TRBJ1-3	CASSGLLSGNTIYF	TGTGCCAGCAGCGGACTCCTCTCTGGAAACACCATATATTTT
TRBV19	TRBD1	TRBJ1-5	CASQDRANQPQHF	TGTGCCAGCCAAGACAGGGCCAATCAGCCCCAGCATTTT
TRBV3-1/TRBV3-2	.	TRBJ2-3	CASSLTASGSRGEF	TGTGCCAGCAGCCTGACCGCCTCCGGAAGCAGGGGTGAATTT
TRBV7-2	.	TRBJ1-2	CASIPGGTLLRSYTF	TGTGCCAGCATCCCCGGGGGAACCCTTCTGAGGAGCTACACCTTC
TRBV7-9	TRBD1	TRBJ1-2	CASSLEGAYGYTF	TGTGCCAGCAGCTTAGAGGGGGCCTATGGCTACACCTTC